The clone carrying this TCR beta chain was observed many times. Its antigen is as yet unknown. This record comes from a study of T cells in Graves' hyperthyroidism and ophthalmopathy. Study-wide context: At initial diagnosis, before any treatment had begun, peripheral blood was obtained. Findings and caveats of the study: In validation, the model predicted ophthalmopathy. These predictions came a median approximately six months before onset.

Researchers took RNA transcripts and amplified the TCR beta CDR3 regions from them. Primed by the HTBI set, a first-round RT-PCR was run on the TCR CDR3. TCRdb re-called the multiplex PCR reads through MiXCR, storing one row per CDR3 protein. The data contain some 510,000 distinct CDR3 sequences, about 20% of them seen just once; the ten biggest clones take up about 26%. On the basis of clinical symptoms, serum thyroxine and TRAb, thyroid ultrasound and orbital computed tomography, diagnoses were made. The authors took PBMCs from roughly 10 ml fresh peripheral blood. The CDR3 loop spans 14 amino acids. CDR1 and CDR2 from the germline V gene are SGHRS and YFSETQ. V dropped 2 bases and J dropped 5; count of bases not matched to a gene: 5.

The sequence derives from a man younger than 35 with Graves' hyperthyroidism. Sequencing was done on a sample of blood. V and J are TRBV5-1 and TRBJ1-1, with 8 bases identical to TRBD1. CDR3 in amino acids: CASSFQGARTEAFF. CDR3 nucleotide sequence: TGCGCCAGCAGCTTCCAGGGGGCGCGAACTGAAGCTTTCTTT.